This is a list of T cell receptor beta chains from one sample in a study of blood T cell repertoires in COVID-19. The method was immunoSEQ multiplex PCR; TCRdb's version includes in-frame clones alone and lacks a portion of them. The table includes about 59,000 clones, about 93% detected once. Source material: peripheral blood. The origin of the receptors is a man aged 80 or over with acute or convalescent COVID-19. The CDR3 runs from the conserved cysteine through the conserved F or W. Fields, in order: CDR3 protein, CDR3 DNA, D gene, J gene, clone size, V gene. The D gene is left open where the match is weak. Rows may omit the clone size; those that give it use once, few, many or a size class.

CASSPYRGPRENTQYF | TGTGCCAGCAGTCCTTACAGGGGTCCCCGGGAAAATACGCAGTATTTT | TRBD1 | TRBJ2-3 | once | TRBV27
CASSQGGRGPGNTIYF | TGTGCCAGCAGCCAAGGGGGCAGGGGGCCGGGAAACACCATATATTTT | TRBD1 | TRBJ1-3 | once | TRBV3-1/TRBV3-2
CASSTGAQPQHF | TGTGCCAGCAGCACAGGGGCTCAGCCCCAGCATTTT | TRBD1 | TRBJ1-5 | . | TRBV6-5
CASSPARGNTEAFF | TGCGCCAGCAGCCCCGCCAGGGGGAACACTGAAGCTTTCTTT | . | TRBJ1-1 | few | TRBV5-1
CASSPGQVINGGKLFF | TGTGCCAGCAGCCCCGGACAGGTGATAAATGGCGGAAAACTGTTTTTT | TRBD1 | TRBJ1-4 | . | TRBV9
CASSLDAASGPSYNEQFF | TGTGCCAGCAGCTTAGATGCCGCCAGCGGTCCCTCCTACAATGAGCAGTTCTTC | . | TRBJ2-1 | . | TRBV11-2
CASSLESSGGYEQFF | TGTGCCAGCAGCTTAGAGTCTAGCGGGGGCTATGAGCAGTTCTTC | TRBD2 | TRBJ2-1 | . | TRBV11-3
CASSPEVGWETQYF | TGTGCCAGCAGCCCTGAGGTCGGTTGGGAGACCCAGTACTTC | . | TRBJ2-5 | once | TRBV4-2
CASSQGQTNTEAFF | TGTGCCAGCAGCCAAGGGCAAACGAACACTGAAGCTTTCTTT | . | TRBJ1-1 | . | TRBV3-1/TRBV3-2
CASSPSAGRINEQFF | TGTGCCAGCTCACCCTCGGCAGGGCGGATCAATGAGCAGTTCTTC | . | TRBJ2-1 | . | TRBV18
CASSLDRNYEQYF | TGTGCCAGCAGCTTGGACAGGAACTACGAGCAGTACTTC | TRBD1 | TRBJ2-7 | once | TRBV7-8
CAGSSSTDTQYF | TGTGCCGGCAGCTCGAGTACAGATACGCAGTATTTT | . | TRBJ2-3 | once | TRBV7-9
CASSPRTGELFF | TGTGCCAGTAGTCCGCGGACCGGGGAGCTGTTTTTT | . | TRBJ2-2 | . | TRBV19
CASSVDGSAYEQYF | TGTGCCAGCAGCGTAGATGGTAGCGCCTACGAGCAGTACTTC | . | TRBJ2-7 | once | TRBV9
CASSLLSIQGGNQPQHF | TGTGCCAGCAGCCTGTTAAGTATACAGGGTGGCAATCAGCCCCAGCATTTT | . | TRBJ1-5 | . | TRBV7-9
CASSVRDSYEQYF | TGCGCCAGCAGCGTCCGGGACAGCTACGAGCAGTACTTC | TRBD1 | TRBJ2-7 | few | TRBV5-1
CASSRSTGTSGNTIYF | TGTGCCAGCAGTCGTTCCACAGGGACCTCTGGAAACACCATATATTTT | . | TRBJ1-3 | . | TRBV6-6
CASSPVQGGETQYF | TGTGCCAGCTCCCCCGTTCAGGGTGGAGAGACCCAGTACTTC | . | TRBJ2-5 | . | TRBV18
CASSPPTSGGTEQFF | TGTGCCAGCAGCCCCCCGACTAGCGGGGGTACTGAGCAGTTCTTC | TRBD2 | TRBJ2-1 | . | TRBV11-1